These 21 T cell receptor beta chains were all obtained from the same sample, sequenced in a study of blood T cell repertoires in COVID-19. Profiled with immunoSEQ multiplex PCR; TCRdb holds only in-frame clones, not every one. The sample comprises 150,000 to 200,000 clones, over 80% of which are singletons, and about 5.5% rests with the top ten. The sample taken for sequencing was peripheral blood. These receptors originate from a woman aged 25 to 39 with acute or convalescent COVID-19.

This rearrangement joins TRBV29-1 to TRBJ2-7; D possibly corresponds to TRBD1 (6 bases). The ends were cut back, 8 bases at V and 4 bases at J, with 15 bases in the middle. Germline V lookup: CDR1 SQVTM, CDR2 ANQGSEA. The CDR3 is made up of 12 amino acids. This CDR3 is CSIRAGVYEQYF. DNA of the CDR3: TGCAGCATCCGAGCAGGGGTTTACGAGCAGTACTTC.

The chain combines TRBV4-2 with TRBJ2-2, with TRBD2 identical over 9 bases. V lost 3 bases and J lost 6; bases outside the gene matches: 2. CDR3 length: 14 residues. Per the germline V gene, CDR1 is LGHNA and CDR2 is YNFKEQ. The CDR3 DNA is TGTGCCAGCAGCCAGCGGGAGGGGTCCGGGGAGCTGTTTTTT. It encodes CASSQREGSGELFF.

The sample holds a few counts of this clone. The chain is built from TRBV30 and TRBJ2-7, with D possibly being TRBD1 (6 bases). Germline V lookup: CDR1 GTSNPN, CDR2 SVGIG (reference sequence). The CDR3 is 14 residues long. V lost 4 bases and J 6 bases, leaving 19 bases between the germline ends. CDR3 bases: TGTGCCTGGAATATGGCAGGGGTTAGGGGCGAGCAGTACTTC. As protein: CAWNMAGVRGEQYF.

The rearrangement joins TRBV27 to TRBJ2-1, with TRBD2 as a possible D gene (5 bases). This CDR3 is built from 15 residues. V was trimmed by 2 bases and J by 1 base, leaving 9 bases between them. Germline values: CDR1 MNHEY, CDR2 SMNVEV (reference sequence). In DNA form, the CDR3 reads TGTGCCAGCAGTTTACATCGGGGTTCCTACAATGAGCAGTTCTTC. Translation: CASSLHRGSYNEQFF.

The gene calls are TRBV7-9 and TRBJ2-5; D might be TRBD2 (6 bases). V was trimmed by 9 bases and J by 4 bases, leaving 24 bases between them. The CDR3 spans 16 residues. Germline loops: CDR1 SEHNR, CDR2 FQNEAQ (reference sequence). CDR3 DNA sequence: TGTGCCAGTCGCCGAGGGACCTCCTCGGAGGGAGAGACCCAGTACTTC. It codes for CASRRGTSSEGETQYF.

The DNA for the CDR3 is TGTGCCATCCTGGGACAGGGGAACACTGAAGCTTTCTTT. This translates into CAILGQGNTEAFF. The rearrangement joins TRBV10-3 to TRBJ1-1; 9 bases agree with TRBD1. CDR3 length equals 13 residues. V trimming: 8 bases; J trimming: 1 base; junction bases outside the gene matches: 2. Germline-derived CDR1 and CDR2 are ENHRY and SYGVKD.

This clone was picked up one time. This chain connects TRBV5-1 to TRBJ2-1, with D perhaps TRBD1 (6 bases). Germline V gene data show CDR1 as SGHRS and CDR2 as YFSETQ. There are 14 residues in the CDR3. V was cut by 4 bases and J by 3 bases, with 11 bases left in between. CDR3 bases: TGCGCCAGCAGCCGTCGACAGGACTACAATGAGCAGTTCTTC. Translating gives CASSRRQDYNEQFF. Full variable domain (outside the CDR3, taken from reference TRBV5-1 and TRBJ2-1): KAGVTQTPRYLIKTRGQQVTLSCSPISGHRSVSWYQQTPGQGLQFLFEYFSETQRNKGNFPGRFSGRQFSNSRSEMNVSTLELGDSALYLCASSRRQDYNEQFFGPGTRLTVL.

This clone turned up a few times. In DNA, the CDR3 is TGTGCCAGCAGGCCCACCGGGACAGGGGTAAACATTCAGTACTTC. This encodes CASRPTGTGVNIQYF. The chain combines TRBV28 with TRBJ2-4; 10 bases align to TRBD1. The CDR3 consists of 15 residues. In germline, CDR1 is MDHEN, CDR2 SYDVKM. Losses at the gene ends were 6 bases for V and 6 bases for J; bases not matched to a gene: 8.

V gene TRBV5-1 combines with J gene TRBJ1-6, with 7 positions matching TRBD1. The germline V gene has CDR1 SGHRS and CDR2 YFSETQ. V lost 5 bases and J lost 0; bases outside the gene matches: 5. CDR3 length equals 16 residues. This chain's CDR3 is CASREGQSSYNSPLHF. Written as DNA, the CDR3 is TGCGCCAGCAGGGAGGGACAGAGCTCCTATAATTCACCCCTCCACTTT.

The chain employs TRBV4-2 and TRBJ2-6, with a weak D call TRBD1 (5 bases). This CDR3 is 16 amino acids long. V shed 0 bases and J shed 3 bases, with 9 bases lying between them. CDR1 is LGHNA, CDR2 YNFKEQ, per germline. The CDR3 here is CASSQDFRVGANVLTF. DNA of the CDR3: TGTGCCAGCAGCCAAGATTTCAGGGTTGGGGCCAACGTCCTGACTTTC.

The V call is TRBV6-1, the J call TRBJ2-5; D gene ambiguous. Germline CDR1 reads MNHNS; CDR2 reads SASEGT. Trimming cost V 1 base and J 3 bases, with 9 bases left between them. The CDR3 sequence is 14 residues long. CDR3 sequence: CASSEGVSKETQYF. The CDR3 DNA sequence: TGTGCCAGCAGTGAAGGTGTCAGTAAAGAGACCCAGTACTTC.

The DNA of the CDR3 is TGTGCCAGCAGTCTAGAACAAGAGACCCAGTACTTC. Translated: CASSLEQETQYF. The V call is TRBV6-5, the J call TRBJ2-5; no reliable D call. The CDR3 extends over 12 amino acids. Trimming stripped 5 bases from V and 2 bases from J, with 6 bases between. The germline V gene has CDR1 MNHEY and CDR2 SVGAGI.

The chain has TRBV10-3 and TRBJ1-5; no reliable D call. The V gene lost 10 bases and the J gene lost 4 bases, with 14 bases spanning the gap. The CDR3 spans 13 residues. Germline CDR1 and CDR2: ENHRY and SYGVKD. In nucleotides, the CDR3 is TGTGCCACATACTATGGAGGGAATCAGCCCCAGCATTTT. Its translation: CATYYGGNQPQHF.

This clone was picked up a small number of times. The rearrangement uses TRBV7-9 and TRBJ2-5; D not certain. Germline lookup yields CDR1 SEHNR and CDR2 FQNEAQ (reference sequence). The CDR3 is 14 residues long. V lost 1 base and J 4 bases, leaving 10 bases between the germline ends. CDR3 nucleotides: TGTGCCAGCAGCTTAGGTGCCCCCGGAGAGACCCAGTACTTC. Translated, it gives CASSLGAPGETQYF.

The chain combines TRBV6-2 or TRBV6-3 with TRBJ1-1; 7 bases are shared with TRBD1. CDR1 is MNHEY and CDR2 is SVGEGT in the germline V gene. V was clipped by 5 bases and J by 6 bases; unmatched bases: 6. This CDR3 is built from 13 residues. The CDR3 DNA sequence: TGTGCCAGCAGTCAGGGGGTTCATCCTGAAGCTTTCTTT. It codes for CASSQGVHPEAFF.

This chain links TRBV3-1 (or the pseudogene TRBV3-2) with TRBJ2-5; maybe TRBD2 (6 bases). Deletions cut 4 bases from V and 5 bases from J, with 14 bases between. Germline values: CDR1 LGHDT, CDR2 YNNKEL (reference sequence). The CDR3 totals 14 residues. The CDR3: CASSPRRGRETQYF. CDR3 nucleotide sequence: TGTGCCAGCAGCCCCCGTCGTGGGAGGGAGACCCAGTACTTC.

The chain links TRBV6-5 to TRBJ1-6, with D maybe TRBD1 (6 bases). V dropped 6 bases and J dropped 6 bases, with 12 bases sitting between them. CDR1 and CDR2 from the germline V gene are MNHEY and SVGAGI. This CDR3 is built from 14 residues. CDR3 DNA sequence: TGTGCCAGCAGGGCCGGGACACCTAATTCACCCCTCCACTTT. Translating gives CASRAGTPNSPLHF.

This clone showed up just a few times. The chain recombines TRBV9 with TRBJ2-5; possible D gene TRBD2, 6 bases. Between the trimmed V and J ends, which lost 3 bases and 4 bases, there was a span of 19 bases. Germline lookup yields CDR1 SGDLS and CDR2 YYNGEE. CDR3 length: 16 residues. The CDR3: CASSATGRGVSETQYF. CDR3 sequence (DNA): TGTGCCAGCAGCGCGACGGGGCGGGGCGTCTCAGAGACCCAGTACTTC. Combining the CDR3 with reference TRBV9 and TRBJ2-5 gives the whole variable domain DSGVTQTPKHLITATGQRVTLRCSPRSGDLSVYWYQQSLDQGLQFLIQYYNGEERAKGNILERFSAQQFPDLHSELNLSSLELGDSALYFCASSATGRGVSETQYFGPGTRLLVL.

The chain employs TRBV30 and TRBJ2-1; the D gene is possibly TRBD1 (6 bases). The CDR3 length is 15 residues. The germline V and J ends were trimmed by 3 bases and 0 bases, with 12 bases remaining between them. Germline CDR1 is GTSNPN and CDR2 is SVGIG (reference sequence). The CDR3 sequence: CAWRGDIGSYNEQFF. Here the CDR3 DNA reads TGTGCCTGGAGGGGGGACATTGGCTCCTACAATGAGCAGTTCTTC. The full variable domain, its missing parts supplied by reference TRBV30 and TRBJ2-1, is SQTIHQWPATLVQPVGSPLSLECTVEGTSNPNLYWYRQAAGRGLQLLFYSVGIGQISSEVPQNLSASRPQDRQFILSSKKLLLSDSGFYLCAWRGDIGSYNEQFFGPGTRLTVL.

This clone has just one count. This rearrangement joins TRBV7-3 to TRBJ2-3; TRBD2 aligns across 13 bases. Trimming removed 6 bases from V and 7 bases from J; junction bases left unmatched: 10. The CDR3 is 16 residues long. CDR1 and CDR2 from the germline V gene are SGHTA and FQGTGA. CDR3 residues: CASSELAGGPFYTQYF. The CDR3 nucleotides are TGTGCCAGCAGTGAACTAGCGGGGGGGCCGTTTTATACGCAGTATTTT.

The gene calls are TRBV7-8 and TRBJ2-1; possible D gene TRBD2, 7 bases. CDR1 and CDR2 (germline): SGHVS, FQNEAQ. The CDR3 is 16 amino acids. V lost 6 bases to trimming and J lost 0 bases, with 15 bases between them. CDR3: CASSQGRGFSYNEQFF. In DNA, the CDR3 is TGTGCCAGCAGTCAGGGGCGGGGGTTCTCCTACAATGAGCAGTTCTTC.